Each of the 20 T cell receptor beta chains below was sequenced from the same sample in a study of immune evolution from preneoplasia to lung adenocarcinoma. TCRdb's table, derived via immunoSEQ multiplex PCR, lists solely in-frame clones and lacks some. The profile covers about 15,000 clones, with approximately 78% appearing a single time and 4.2% taken by the ten largest. Source material: FFPE minimally invasive lung adenocarcinoma tissue. The receptors shown here come from a person in their 70s with lung adenocarcinoma.

This chain uses TRBV2 with TRBJ2-5; 7 nucleotides line up with TRBD2. In germline, CDR1 is SNHLY, CDR2 FYNNEI. The CDR3 length is 14 residues. The junction had 5 bases not matched to a gene; V was cut back by 6 bases and J by 1 base. CDR3 protein: CASRPPSGQETQYF. CDR3 in DNA: TGTGCCAGCAGACCCCCTAGCGGCCAAGAGACCCAGTACTTC.

The rearrangement uses TRBV11-2 and TRBJ2-1; D is unclear. V gave up 5 bases and J gave up 8 bases, with 7 bases separating them. This CDR3 contains 11 residues. CDR1 and CDR2 (germline): SGHAT, FQNNGV. CDR3 sequence: CASSVSYEQFF. Here the CDR3 DNA reads TGTGCCAGCAGCGTTTCTTATGAGCAGTTCTTC. Combining the CDR3 with reference TRBV11-2 and TRBJ2-1 gives the whole variable domain EAGVAQSPRYKIIEKRQSVAFWCNPISGHATLYWYQQILGQGPKLLIQFQNNGVVDDSQLPKDRFSAERLKGVDSTLKIQPAKLEDSAVYLCASSVSYEQFFGPGTRLTVL.

The V gene is TRBV27, the J gene TRBJ1-2; no reliable D call. The CDR3 has 14 residues. Trimming left V 3 bases short and J 6 bases short, with 14 bases between. From germline, CDR1 is MNHEY and CDR2 SMNVEV (reference sequence). The CDR3 is CASSFSTRADGYTF. The CDR3 coding sequence is TGTGCCAGCAGTTTCTCGACAAGAGCAGATGGCTACACCTTC.

The chain combines TRBV9 with TRBJ2-3, with TRBD2 identical over 13 bases. Looked up from germline, CDR1 is SGDLS and CDR2 is YYNGEE. The CDR3 runs 21 residues. Trimming cost V 0 bases and J 6 bases; bases outside gene matches: 19. This CDR3 reads CASSVGTRGEGLAGVMDTQYF. In nucleotides, the CDR3 is TGTGCCAGCAGCGTAGGAACCAGGGGGGAAGGACTAGCGGGAGTTATGGATACGCAGTATTTT.

The chain recombines TRBV2 with TRBJ1-5; 7 bases agree with TRBD1. V shed 6 bases and J 2 bases; nucleotides not matched to a gene: 1. Looked up from germline, CDR1 is SNHLY and CDR2 is FYNNEI. The CDR3 spans 13 residues. The DNA for the CDR3 is TGTGCCAGCAGCGGGACAGGCAATCAGCCCCAGCATTTT. Amino acid sequence: CASSGTGNQPQHF.

This sequence joins TRBV18 and TRBJ2-7; TRBD2 aligns across 7 bases. Per germline, CDR1 KGHSH and CDR2 LQKENI. J was trimmed by 2 bases and V by 3 bases; bases with no gene match: 1. CDR3 length: 13 residues. The CDR3 region has the DNA TGTGCCAGCTCACCTGGACTAGCCTACGAGCAGTACTTC. Translated: CASSPGLAYEQYF. Drawing the rest from reference TRBV18 and TRBJ2-7, the complete variable domain is NAGVMQNPRHLVRRRGQEARLRCSPMKGHSHVYWYRQLPEEGLKFMVYLQKENIIDESGMPKERFSAEFPKEGPSILRIQQVVRGDSAAYFCASSPGLAYEQYFGPGTRLTVT.

This clone is termed large. The gene calls are TRBV11-2 and TRBJ2-7, with D perhaps being TRBD1 or TRBD2 (5 bases each). The V gene lost 2 bases and the J gene lost 2 bases, with 13 bases spanning the gap. This CDR3 has 15 residues. The V gene's germline CDR1 is SGHAT and CDR2 FQNNGV. For the CDR3, the DNA is TGTGCCAGCAGCTTAATCCGGGGCCCTACCTACGAGCAGTACTTC. Translating it yields CASSLIRGPTYEQYF.

CDR3 DNA sequence: TGTGCCAGCATGAGGGAGGGGGAGACCCAGTACTTC. Its protein product is CASMREGETQYF. This chain connects TRBV28 to TRBJ2-5, with 7 bases that match TRBD2. The V gene end was trimmed by 7 bases and the J gene end by 5 bases; junction bases not matched to a gene: 4. Germline V gene sequence: CDR1 MDHEN, CDR2 SYDVKM. The length of the CDR3 is 12 residues.

The chain carries TRBV5-1 and TRBJ1-2; 8 bases fit TRBD1. The CDR3 sequence is 14 residues long. V dropped 2 bases and J dropped 4; count of bases not matched to a gene: 4. Germline CDR1 and CDR2: SGHRS and YFSETQ. Written as DNA, the CDR3 is TGCGCCAGCAGCTTTCCGGGACAGGTCTATGGCTACACCTTC. It yields the protein CASSFPGQVYGYTF.

The genes are TRBV27 and TRBJ2-2, with 8 positions matching TRBD1. This CDR3 has 16 residues. Germline V gene data show CDR1 as MNHEY and CDR2 as SMNVEV (reference sequence). Trimming removed 5 bases from V and 7 bases from J; junction bases left unmatched: 12. The CDR3 DNA reads TGTGCCAGCAGTGCCTTCGGCAGGGGGCGCATCGGGGAGCTGTTTTTT. It is translated as CASSAFGRGRIGELFF.

The chain combines TRBV10-2 with TRBJ2-7; the D gene is possibly TRBD1 (6 bases). Germline CDR1 is WSHSY and CDR2 is SAAADI. Trimming stripped 6 bases from V and 4 bases from J, with 13 bases between. The CDR3 has 13 amino acids. The CDR3 coding sequence is TGCGCCAGCAGGGAACAGGGCAGGTACGAGCAGTACTTC. It is translated as CASREQGRYEQYF.

To note about this clone: One end of the junction is discordant with germline, which a read error may explain. The chain combines TRBV5-5 with TRBJ1-2; the match to TRBD1 covers 7 bases. The CDR3 length is 15 residues. Germline V gene lookup returns CDR1 SGHKS and CDR2 YYEKEE (reference sequence). CDR3 residues: CASSLERGPHYGYTF. The DNA for the CDR3 is TGTGCCAGCAGTTTGGAGAGGGGGCCCCACTATGGCTACACCTTC.

This clone was picked up a small number of times. The chain combines TRBV28 with TRBJ1-4, with D possibly matching TRBD1 (6 bases). This CDR3 is built from 15 residues. The V gene's germline CDR1 is MDHEN and CDR2 SYDVKM. The V gene lost 6 bases and the J gene lost 6 bases, with 17 bases spanning the gap. In DNA form, the CDR3 reads TGTGCCAGCAGCTCACAGGGCGAAAGGGATGAAAAACTGTTTTTT. Amino acids: CASSSQGERDEKLFF.

This chain links TRBV7-2 with TRBJ2-1; weak D call: TRBD2 (5 bases). Germline-derived CDR1 and CDR2 are SGHTA and FQGNSA. Deletions cut 5 bases from V and 7 bases from J, with 12 bases between. The CDR3 sequence is 13 residues long. The CDR3 loop is CASSPGMGNEQFF. The CDR3 DNA sequence: TGTGCCAGCAGCCCGGGAATGGGGAATGAGCAGTTCTTC.

A single count supports this clone. This chain connects TRBV7-2 to TRBJ2-1, with TRBD2 matching over 13 bases. The CDR3 contains 19 residues. Per germline, CDR1 SGHTA and CDR2 FQGNSA. The V gene end was trimmed by 1 base and the J gene end by 1 base; junction bases not matched to a gene: 7. CDR3 amino acids: CASSLVALAGGTSYNEQFF. The CDR3, as DNA: TGTGCCAGCAGCTTAGTTGCACTAGCGGGAGGGACGTCCTACAATGAGCAGTTCTTC. The full variable domain, with the rest looked up from reference TRBV7-2 and TRBJ2-1, is GAGVSQSPSNKVTEKGKDVELRCDPISGHTALYWYRQSLGQGLEFLIYFQGNSAPDKSGLPSDRFSAERTGGSVSTLTIQRTQQEDSAVYLCASSLVALAGGTSYNEQFFGPGTRLTVL.

The chain uses TRBV18 and TRBJ2-2; D remains ambiguous. Germline V gene lookup returns CDR1 KGHSH and CDR2 LQKENI. V dropped 6 bases and J dropped 2 bases, with 7 bases sitting between them. The length of the CDR3 is 13 residues. CDR3 in amino acids: CASSPSNTGELFF. The CDR3 bases are TGTGCCAGCTCGCCCTCAAACACCGGGGAGCTGTTTTTT.

This clone has only a few counts. The chain couples TRBV7-2 to TRBJ1-5, with 7 bases fitting TRBD1. CDR3 length: 15 amino acids. Trimming took 4 bases from V and 6 from J; bases not matched to a gene: 9. Germline V gives CDR1 SGHTA, CDR2 FQGNSA. CDR3 in amino acids: CASSSRQGGIQPQHF. The CDR3 coding sequence is TGTGCCAGCAGCTCCCGACAGGGAGGAATTCAGCCCCAGCATTTT.

V gene TRBV18 combines with J gene TRBJ1-1; TRBD1 agrees at 8 bases. V gave up 3 bases and J gave up 1 base; unmatched junction bases: 4. Germline V gene lookup returns CDR1 KGHSH and CDR2 LQKENI. The CDR3 runs 15 residues. Here the CDR3 reads CASSPQGARNTEAFF. The DNA for the CDR3 is TGTGCCAGCTCACCCCAGGGGGCCAGGAACACTGAAGCTTTCTTT. Full variable domain (missing parts from reference TRBV18 and TRBJ1-1): NAGVMQNPRHLVRRRGQEARLRCSPMKGHSHVYWYRQLPEEGLKFMVYLQKENIIDESGMPKERFSAEFPKEGPSILRIQQVVRGDSAAYFCASSPQGARNTEAFFGQGTRLTVV.

V usage is TRBV7-6 and J usage is TRBJ2-2; 7 bases agree with TRBD2. The CDR3 is 17 amino acids. V dropped 1 base and J dropped 0; count of bases not matched to a gene: 5. Germline V lookup: CDR1 SGHVS, CDR2 FNYEAQ. The CDR3 nucleotides are TGTGCCAGCAGCTTAGGGGGGGGTCCCGCGAACACCGGGGAGCTGTTTTTT. It encodes CASSLGGGPANTGELFF.

The chain recombines TRBV9 with TRBJ2-3; 9 nucleotides agree with TRBD2. The trim removed 2 bases at V and 4 bases at J, leaving 5 bases unmatched. CDR3 length: 15 amino acids. Germline loops: CDR1 SGDLS, CDR2 YYNGEE. The CDR3 bases are TGTGCCAGCAGCGTTACGACTAGCGGTCCAGATACGCAGTATTTT. It codes for CASSVTTSGPDTQYF.